The 22 T cell receptor beta chains listed next were all sequenced from one sample in a study of liver allograft versus peripheral blood T cells. Looking at the study overall: Recipients' peripheral blood T cell receptor repertoires were compared with those in transplanted livers.

Via MiXCR, TCRdb re-called the reads, giving one row per CDR3 protein. This sample yields around 12,000 distinct CDR3 sequences, of which approximately 17% are seen a single time; roughly an eighth belongs to the top ten. Source of these receptors: a human patient who had a liver transplant. These T cells may partly come from the graft donor.

There are a few counts of this clonotype. The gene calls are TRBV12-3 or TRBV12-4 and TRBJ1-5; TRBD1 aligns across 7 bases. Losses at the gene ends were 1 base for V and 7 bases for J; bases not matched to a gene: 7. This CDR3 is 15 amino acids long. The CDR3 sequence is CASSLEQGTGQPQHF. The CDR3 nucleotides are TGTGCCAGCAGTTTAGAACAGGGGACGGGCCAGCCCCAGCATTTT.

This clonotype occurred a few times. The chain employs TRBV12-5 and TRBJ2-7, with D possibly being TRBD2 (6 bases). CDR1 and CDR2 from the germline V gene are LGHNT and FRNRAP. V gave up 0 bases and J gave up 2 bases, with 17 bases separating them. This CDR3 comprises 17 residues. CDR3 residues: CASGLVDGLAATYEQYF. The CDR3 DNA reads TGTGCTAGTGGTTTGGTAGACGGATTAGCGGCTACCTACGAGCAGTACTTC.

In this sample, this clonotype is medium-sized. The chain carries TRBV5-4 and TRBJ2-2; TRBD2 aligns across 16 bases. The CDR3 is 17 amino acids. Germline lookup yields CDR1 SGHNT and CDR2 YYREEE (reference sequence). Trimming took 0 bases from V and 6 from J; bases not matched to a gene: 2. CDR3 nucleotide sequence: TGTGCCAGCAGCTTGGGGGGACTAGCGGGAGGGCCCGGGGAGCTGTTTTTT. Translated, it gives CASSLGGLAGGPGELFF.

This clonotype ranks as medium-sized. The chain joins TRBV28 to TRBJ1-2; unclear D gene. Trimming cost V 9 bases and J 1 base, with 9 bases left between them. The CDR3 spans 12 residues. CDR1 MDHEN and CDR2 SYDVKM come from the germline V gene. CDR3 bases: TGTGCCAGTGGGAACAGTAACTATGGCTACACCTTC. Translation: CASGNSNYGYTF.

This clonotype has just a few counts. The chain has TRBV28 and TRBJ1-3, with D possibly being TRBD1 (5 bases). The germline CDR1 and CDR2 sequences are MDHEN and SYDVKM. The CDR3 contains 16 residues. The V end was cut by 3 bases, the J end by 4 bases, with 16 bases between. The CDR3, as DNA: TGTGCCAGCAGTTTTAGAGGGGCCACTCTCGGAAACACCATATATTTT. It yields the protein CASSFRGATLGNTIYF.

In its sample, this clonotype was seen a few times. The genes are TRBV12-3 or TRBV12-4 and TRBJ2-4, with D hard to call. The V end was cut by 6 bases, the J end by 0 bases, with 15 bases between. This CDR3 is 16 amino acids long. The CDR3 spells CASSRTFEIAKNIQYF. The CDR3 DNA reads TGTGCCAGCAGCCGTACCTTTGAGATAGCCAAAAACATTCAGTACTTC.

V usage is TRBV6-5 and J usage is TRBJ1-1; D is unresolved. Germline CDR1 and CDR2: MNHEY and SVGAGI. Trimming removed 4 bases from V and 4 bases from J, with 10 bases in between. This CDR3 contains 13 residues. This CDR3 reads CASSSVVVTEAFF. CDR3 DNA: TGTGCCAGCAGTTCCGTGGTCGTCACTGAAGCTTTCTTT.

A word on this clonotype: One end of the junction does not line up with germline, which may come from a read error. The gene calls are TRBV19 and TRBJ2-7; 7 bases line up with TRBD2. The CDR3 loop spans 16 amino acids. Germline V gene lookup returns CDR1 LNHDA and CDR2 SQIVND (reference sequence). DNA of the CDR3: TGTGTCAGTAGTCCGACCTTTGGGACTATCACCTACGAGCAGTACTTC. This encodes CVSSPTFGTITYEQYF.

The V call is TRBV10-3, the J call TRBJ1-2, with a possible D match to TRBD1 (6 bases). V shed 7 bases and J shed 0 bases, with 12 bases lying between them. The length of the CDR3 is 14 residues. Germline assignment: CDR1 ENHRY and CDR2 SYGVKD. CDR3 in amino acids: CAITRDIANYGYTF. In DNA, the CDR3 is TGTGCCATCACCAGGGACATCGCTAACTATGGCTACACCTTC.

This clonotype occurred once. The chain employs TRBV29-1 and TRBJ1-2; D ambiguous. This CDR3 spans 15 amino acids. Trimming removed 2 bases at V and 5 bases at J, with 18 bases between. Germline assignment: CDR1 SQVTM and CDR2 ANQGSEA. The CDR3 reads CSVELVQPESYGYTF. CDR3 coding DNA: TGCAGCGTTGAATTGGTCCAGCCAGAAAGTTATGGCTACACCTTC.

This clonotype is medium-sized within its sample. This chain joins TRBV18 and TRBJ2-7, with TRBD1 matching over 8 bases. Germline V gene lookup returns CDR1 KGHSH and CDR2 LQKENI. V shed 5 bases, J shed 7 bases, and the junction held 7 bases outside the gene matches. The CDR3 is 13 residues long. Here the CDR3 reads CASSSDRVREQYF. CDR3 in DNA: TGTGCCAGCTCATCGGACAGGGTCCGGGAGCAGTACTTC.

This clonotype ranks as medium-sized (0.01 to 0.1%). This chain uses TRBV18 with TRBJ1-1, with D perhaps matching TRBD1 (6 bases). The germline V and J ends were trimmed by 1 base and 1 base, with 13 bases remaining between them. This CDR3 comprises 16 residues. The germline CDR1 and CDR2 sequences are KGHSH and LQKENI. The CDR3 nucleotides are TGTGCCAGCTCACCACAAACAGGGAGGCGGAACACTGAAGCTTTCTTT. Amino acids: CASSPQTGRRNTEAFF.

This clonotype is medium-sized by share. The chain recombines TRBV18 with TRBJ2-2, with TRBD2 matching 8 bases. The CDR3 has 16 amino acids. V shed 2 bases, J shed 6 bases, and the junction held 8 bases outside the gene matches. Looked up from germline, CDR1 is KGHSH and CDR2 is LQKENI. CDR3 in DNA: TGTGCCAGCTCACCAGGGACGGGACTAGTAGCCGGGGAGCTGTTTTTT. Protein sequence: CASSPGTGLVAGELFF.

CDR3 protein: CASSLAPHTGVSTDTQYF. In DNA form, the CDR3 reads TGTGCCAGCAGTCTCGCCCCCCACACAGGAGTTAGCACAGATACGCAGTATTTT. The chain employs TRBV12-3 or TRBV12-4 and TRBJ2-3, with D maybe TRBD1 (5 bases). The CDR3 runs to 18 residues. V lost 5 bases and J 0 bases, leaving 21 bases between the germline ends.

V gene TRBV20-1 combines with J gene TRBJ2-4; 7 bases map to TRBD2. The CDR3 consists of 16 residues. The V and J ends lost 4 bases and 0 bases, in that order; junction bases with no gene match: 9. Germline V gene lookup returns CDR1 DFQATT and CDR2 SNEGSKA (reference sequence). The CDR3 sequence: CSAIRGSGIAKNIQYF. In nucleotides, the CDR3 is TGCAGTGCTATCCGCGGGAGTGGGATAGCCAAAAACATTCAGTACTTC.

The chain couples TRBV30 to TRBJ2-5, with TRBD2 matching over 12 bases. Germline trimming cut 1 base from V and 4 bases from J; bases unmatched to any gene: 13. Germline CDR1 GTSNPN, CDR2 SVGIG (reference sequence). The CDR3 loop spans 18 amino acids. The CDR3 loop is CAWSATLVLAGGRETQYF. DNA for the CDR3: TGTGCCTGGAGTGCTACCCTCGTACTAGCGGGAGGTCGAGAGACCCAGTACTTC. Combining the CDR3 with reference TRBV30 and TRBJ2-5 gives the whole variable domain SQTIHQWPATLVQPVGSPLSLECTVEGTSNPNLYWYRQAAGRGLQLLFYSVGIGQISSEVPQNLSASRPQDRQFILSSKKLLLSDSGFYLCAWSATLVLAGGRETQYFGPGTRLLVL.

This clonotype is labeled as medium-sized (0.01 to 0.1%). The rearrangement uses TRBV24-1 and TRBJ2-1; a weak D match, TRBD2 (6 bases). The CDR3 loop spans 13 amino acids. Trimming cost V 7 bases and J 7 bases, with 13 bases left between them. In germline, CDR1 is KGHDR, CDR2 SFDVKD. CDR3 DNA: TGTGCCACCAGCTCCCTCGGGGGTAATGAGCAGTTCTTC. This translates into CATSSLGGNEQFF.

Within the sample, this clonotype is medium-sized. The J gene is TRBJ1-6, the V gene TRBV27, with D possibly TRBD1 on 5 matching bases. This CDR3 has 15 amino acids. CDR1 MNHEY and CDR2 SMNVEV come from the germline V gene (reference sequence). V lost 2 bases to trimming and J lost 6 bases, with 11 bases between them. The chain's CDR3 is CASSLGAGINSPLHF. The CDR3 DNA reads TGTGCCAGCAGTTTAGGGGCAGGAATTAATTCACCCCTCCACTTT.

This chain connects TRBV20-1 to TRBJ2-1, with a tentative D call TRBD1 (5 bases). CDR1 and CDR2 (germline): DFQATT, SNEGSKA (reference sequence). This CDR3 has 18 residues. V shed 7 bases and J shed 1 base, with 26 bases lying between them. The chain's CDR3 is CSVPRPLGVQSSYNEQFF. In DNA, the CDR3 is TGCAGTGTTCCAAGGCCCCTAGGGGTCCAGAGTTCCTACAATGAGCAGTTCTTC.

This clonotype was observed many times. This chain uses TRBV28 with TRBJ2-4, with D possibly being TRBD2 (6 bases). V dropped 5 bases and J dropped 3 bases, with 14 bases sitting between them. Per germline, CDR1 MDHEN and CDR2 SYDVKM. This CDR3 region has 15 residues. CDR3 bases: TGTGCCAGCAGTACAACGGGAGAGGGCAAAAACATTCAGTACTTC. It codes for CASSTTGEGKNIQYF. The full variable domain, its missing parts supplied by reference TRBV28 and TRBJ2-4, is DVKVTQSSRYLVKRTGEKVFLECVQDMDHENMFWYRQDPGLGLRLIYFSYDVKMKEKGDIPEGYSVSREKKERFSLILESASTNQTSMYLCASSTTGEGKNIQYFGAGTRLSVL.

This clonotype was observed at least ten times. The gene calls are TRBV13 and TRBJ1-6; 8 bases are shared with TRBD1. J was trimmed by 9 bases and V by 1 base; bases with no gene match: 2. The CDR3 extends over 14 amino acids. The V gene's germline CDR1 is PRHDT and CDR2 FYEKMQ (reference sequence). DNA of the CDR3: TGTGCCAGCAGCTTAGCAGGGGGCGCTTCACCCCTCCACTTT. This translates into CASSLAGGASPLHF.

The sample holds many counts of this clonotype. This chain connects TRBV19 to TRBJ2-7; D is uncertain. The CDR3 has 15 amino acids. Germline CDR1 and CDR2: LNHDA and SQIVND (reference sequence). V lost 2 bases and J lost 1, with 12 bases in between. CDR3 bases: TGTGCCAGTAGTATAACCGTGGGCGGTTCCTACGAGCAGTACTTC. Its protein product is CASSITVGGSYEQYF.